Detailed here is one T cell receptor (beta chain). Some clones are missing from TCRdb's copy, which holds only in-frame ones; the method was immunoSEQ multiplex PCR. Counted here are about 56,000 clones, over 65% occurring once; the ten biggest clones make up under 3%. This specimen belongs to a study of memory CD4+ T cells and cytomegalovirus serostatus. The CDR3 has 14 amino acids. V lost 3 bases and J 2 bases, leaving 10 bases between the germline ends. Germline loops: CDR1 SGHTS, CDR2 YDEGEE. The sort gate was single viable CD3+CD4+CD8-CD45RO+ cells for memory CD4+ T cells. Sequences were obtained from memory CD4+ T cells from blood. The sequence was collected from an adult in good health and CMV-seropositive. V usage is TRBV5-8 and J usage is TRBJ2-3; weak D call: TRBD2 (6 bases). The CDR3 DNA follows: TGTGCCAGCAGCTCTAGCGCCAACACAGATACGCAGTATTTT. It codes for CASSSSANTDTQYF.